The sequence of this TCR beta chain was determined in a study of blood T cell repertoires in COVID-19. Study in general: The analysed material was cDNA or gDNA that came from T cells, B-cell-depleted T cells, or PBMCs.

In the authors' workflow: Reference gene primer amplification in the assay estimated nucleated cell counts. Libraries were prepared by immunoSEQ multiplex PCR; TCRdb keeps only in-frame clonotypes and omits some of them. The DNA was the basis for D and trimming; V, J and clone size are from that table. Counted here are 200,000 or so clones, about nine tenths occurring once; the ten biggest clones make up 5.9%. V dropped 5 bases and J dropped 4 bases, with 23 bases sitting between them. Germline loops: CDR1 SQVTM, CDR2 ANQGSEA. The CDR3 consists of 17 residues. The sequencing input was peripheral blood. The V and J genes are TRBV29-1 and TRBJ1-4; D may be TRBD1 (5 bases). This TCR came from a man aged 80 or over with acute or convalescent COVID-19. The CDR3 is CSVLLRMGLVGNEKLFF. Written as DNA, the CDR3 is TGCAGCGTTTTACTACGGATGGGACTCGTAGGTAATGAAAAACTGTTTTTT.